Listed below are T cell receptor beta chains from one sample, sequenced in a study of naive and memory T cell subsets. One entry per CDR3 protein results from TCRdb running MiXCR on the UMI-ligation and nested PCR reads. The data hold 15,000 to 20,000 distinct CDR3 sequences, with approximately 9.4% observed a single time. The sequencing sample was made of central memory CD8+ T cells from blood. Receptor source: a human donor in good health. Each CDR3 is given with its conserved first and last residue.

V: TRBV30; J: TRBJ1-1; CDR3: CAWSAGQATEAFF
V: TRBV27; J: TRBJ2-7; CDR3: CASSLCGEKGESYEQYF
V: TRBV4-2; J: TRBJ2-1; CDR3: CASRFTWGVNEQFF
V: TRBV13; J: TRBJ2-3; CDR3: CASSLRGAVDTQYF
V: TRBV6-1; J: TRBJ2-3; CDR3: CASSELWSGKSTDTQYF
V: TRBV4-3; J: TRBJ2-3; CDR3: CASSVTSDGTDTQYF
V: TRBV19; J: TRBJ2-7; CDR3: CASSLISRRSGYEQYF
V: TRBV5-4; J: TRBJ2-2; CDR3: CASSFKLTFTNTGELFF
V: TRBV13; J: TRBJ2-3; CDR3: CASSFHGGGDSTDTQYF
V: TRBV4-3; J: TRBJ2-1; CDR3: CASSQEGSGRFEQFF
V: TRBV5-5; J: TRBJ2-1; CDR3: CASSPGLNEQFF
V: TRBV27; J: TRBJ2-5; CDR3: CASSLLGGPQETQYF
V: TRBV7-2; J: TRBJ2-7; CDR3: CASSPQGASGPYEQYF
V: TRBV6-5; J: TRBJ2-2; CDR3: CASSYGVGDIGELFF
V: TRBV27; J: TRBJ1-5; CDR3: CASSRLGDQPQHF
V: TRBV28; J: TRBJ2-1; CDR3: CASSSITGALDYNEQFF
V: TRBV24-1; J: TRBJ2-3; CDR3: CATAGSDDGGRAADTQYF
V: TRBV3-1; J: TRBJ2-2; CDR3: CASSPQREIGGELFF
V: TRBV15; J: TRBJ2-6; CDR3: CATRTFGSGANVLTF
V: TRBV3-1; J: TRBJ1-1; CDR3: CASSPRPPRNTEAFF
V: TRBV27; J: TRBJ2-2; CDR3: CASSLKGPGELFF
V: TRBV9; J: TRBJ2-5; CDR3: CASSAERAGGLETQYF
V: TRBV4-3; J: TRBJ2-2; CDR3: CASSSDRLGPNTGELFF
V: TRBV20-1; J: TRBJ2-1; CDR3: CSARGQGEFNEQFF
V: TRBV3-1; J: TRBJ2-2; CDR3: CASSQDGARTSNTGELFF
V: TRBV24-1; J: .; CDR3: CATSEGFYSSYNEQYF
V: TRBV20-1; J: TRBJ2-1; CDR3: CSARTGDYNEQFF
V: TRBV6-4; J: TRBJ2-7; CDR3: CASSYLRQGDCYSYEQYF
V: TRBV30; J: TRBJ1-3; CDR3: CAWTFRQNTIYF
V: TRBV7-9; J: TRBJ2-7; CDR3: CASSLAQGPRIYEQYF
V: TRBV6-4; J: TRBJ1-1; CDR3: CASKFDTSSEAFF
V: TRBV4-2; J: TRBJ1-2; CDR3: CASSQDRDRGQGYTF
V: TRBV6-5; J: TRBJ1-2; CDR3: CASRQLDGQVGGYTF
V: TRBV6-6; J: TRBJ2-7; CDR3: CASSYPGLAELVSYEQYF
V: TRBV29-1; J: TRBJ2-6; CDR3: CSVGTGAISGANVLTF
V: TRBV15; J: TRBJ2-7; CDR3: CATSTRRYTSSSYEQYF
V: TRBV2; J: TRBJ2-7; CDR3: CASRGQPLSSYEQYF
V: TRBV4-2; J: TRBJ2-1; CDR3: CASSQESGGAYNEQFF
V: TRBV7-9; J: TRBJ2-5; CDR3: CASTVDRGYETQYF
V: TRBV7-9; J: TRBJ2-1; CDR3: CASSTPAGDEQFF
V: TRBV14; J: TRBJ1-2; CDR3: CASSDGTHLYGYTF
V: TRBV7-9; J: TRBJ2-3; CDR3: CASAPAGQGGDTQYF
V: TRBV12-3/TRBV12-4; J: TRBJ2-5; CDR3: CASTFRGAEKTQYF
V: TRBV20-1; J: TRBJ2-5; CDR3: CSASGAEETQYF
V: TRBV20-1; J: TRBJ2-4; CDR3: CSARVRQGRNIQYF